The next 8 T cell receptor beta chains were all read from a single sample in a study of technical replicates of blood from several donors. Only in-frame clones appear in the TCRdb table, and some are missing; sequencing was by immunoSEQ multiplex PCR. The sample includes fewer than 100,000 clones, approximately 96% of them seen just once. Material: T cells isolated from PBMCs. The receptors were gathered from a human donor in good health.

The V gene is TRBV5-1, the J gene TRBJ2-1, with TRBD1 matching 12 bases. Germline V gene lookup returns CDR1 SGHRS and CDR2 YFSETQ. The CDR3 extends over 17 amino acids. J was trimmed by 7 bases and V by 4 bases; bases with no gene match: 12. The CDR3 here is CASSLAPPGQGANEQFF. As DNA, the CDR3 is TGCGCCAGCAGCCTCGCTCCTCCGGGACAGGGGGCGAATGAGCAGTTCTTC.

The chain couples TRBV9 to TRBJ2-2; possible D gene TRBD2, 6 bases. Germline assignment: CDR1 SGDLS and CDR2 YYNGEE. The CDR3 loop spans 15 amino acids. The V end was cut by 0 bases, the J end by 5 bases, with 11 bases between. The CDR3 DNA sequence: TGTGCCAGCAGCGTAGTACCGGGGGAGACCGGGGAGCTGTTTTTT. Translating it yields CASSVVPGETGELFF.

This sequence joins TRBV4-1 and TRBJ1-1; D call uncertain. The V end lost 0 bases, the J end lost 5 bases, and 7 bases lay between the germline ends. The V gene's germline CDR1 is MGHRA and CDR2 YSYEKL. This CDR3 has 13 residues. CDR3 sequence (DNA): TGCGCCAGCAGCCAAGAGGAACTAACTGAAGCTTTCTTT. Its protein product is CASSQEELTEAFF.

This clone was found once. The genes are TRBV5-6 and TRBJ2-7; D is unresolved. The V gene's germline CDR1 is SGHDT and CDR2 YYEEEE. The CDR3 is made up of 14 amino acids. V lost 3 bases to trimming and J lost 4 bases, with 14 bases between them. CDR3 nucleotides: TGTGCCAGCAGCTCAGGCTTACTTATATACGAGCAGTACTTC. This gives the protein CASSSGLLIYEQYF.

This chain connects TRBV18 to TRBJ2-2, with 7 nucleotides matching TRBD1. This CDR3 has 13 amino acids. Germline CDR1 reads KGHSH; CDR2 reads LQKENI. V lost 4 bases to trimming and J lost 10 bases; unmatched junction nucleotides: 6. CDR3 amino acids: CASSQATGKELFF. CDR3 sequence (DNA): TGTGCCAGCTCACAGGCGACAGGGAAGGAGCTGTTTTTT.

The rearrangement joins TRBV5-1 to TRBJ2-1; D ambiguous. Trimming removed 4 bases at V and 6 bases at J, with 8 bases between. CDR1 is SGHRS and CDR2 is YFSETQ in the germline V gene. The CDR3 length is 12 residues. CDR3 amino acids: CASSDSSNEQFF. DNA for the CDR3: TGCGCCAGCAGCGATTCGAGCAATGAGCAGTTCTTC.

The CDR3 coding sequence is TGCAGCGTCGGACAGGGGGCTAGCAGGGAGCAGTACTTC. Its protein product is CSVGQGASREQYF. The chain combines TRBV29-1 with TRBJ2-7; 11 bases are shared with TRBD1. Germline V CDR1 and CDR2: SQVTM, ANQGSEA. With V trimmed by 6 bases and J by 7 bases, 8 bases remained unmatched. CDR3 length: 13 amino acids.

V usage is TRBV5-6 and J usage is TRBJ2-1, with 8 positions matching TRBD2. With 7 bases clipped from V and 4 bases from J, the junction kept 4 bases outside the gene matches. The CDR3 extends over 13 amino acids. Germline V CDR1 and CDR2: SGHDT, YYEEEE. CDR3 sequence reads: CASQRERYNEQFF. The CDR3 region has the DNA TGTGCCAGCCAGCGGGAGAGGTACAATGAGCAGTTCTTC.